Shown below are 4 T cell receptor beta chains from a single sample sequenced in a study of blood T cell repertoires in COVID-19. Sequencing was performed with immunoSEQ multiplex PCR; in TCRdb, only in-frame clones are kept and a portion is missing. Here the sample spans a few hundred thousand clones, over 75% being singletons. Sequencing was performed on peripheral blood. All receptors derive from a human donor in a cohort sampled during active COVID-19.

This clone was seen a few times. The chain is built from TRBV29-1 and TRBJ1-2; possible D gene TRBD1, 6 bases. The CDR3 is 14 amino acids. V lost 3 bases, J lost 3 bases, and 14 bases lay in between. Germline V gene sequence: CDR1 SQVTM, CDR2 ANQGSEA. This CDR3 is CSVDGTGKDYGYTF. CDR3 sequence (DNA): TGCAGCGTTGATGGTACAGGGAAGGACTATGGCTACACCTTC.

This clone was counted only a few times. The V and J genes are TRBV2 and TRBJ1-1; a weak D match, TRBD1 (6 bases). V lost 7 bases to trimming and J lost 3 bases, with 12 bases between them. The CDR3 has 13 residues. Germline lookup yields CDR1 SNHLY and CDR2 FYNNEI. CDR3 DNA sequence: TGTGCCAGCACGAAGGGGGAGCACACTGAAGCTTTCTTT. Protein: CASTKGEHTEAFF. The full variable domain, its missing parts supplied by reference TRBV2 and TRBJ1-1, is EPEVTQTPSHQVTQMGQEVILRCVPISNHLYFYWYRQILGQKVEFLVSFYNNEISEKSEIFDDQFSVERPDGSNFTLKIRSTKLEDSAMYFCASTKGEHTEAFFGQGTRLTVV.

The chain combines TRBV28 with TRBJ1-5; TRBD1 matches 7 bases. The trim removed 1 base at V and 9 bases at J, leaving 9 bases unmatched. The CDR3 is 15 amino acids. Per germline, CDR1 MDHEN and CDR2 SYDVKM. CDR3 nucleotide sequence: TGTGCCAGCAGTTTATCTGGAGTAGCAGGGGGGCCCCAGCATTTT. This encodes CASSLSGVAGGPQHF.

This clone was observed at least ten times. The chain links TRBV3-1 (or the pseudogene TRBV3-2) to TRBJ2-5; 12 bases map to TRBD1. This CDR3 region has 15 residues. CDR1 LGHDT and CDR2 YNNKEL come from the germline V gene (reference sequence). V was pared by 5 bases and J by 5 bases, with 6 bases of the junction left unmatched. CDR3 coding DNA: TGTGCCAGCAGCAGACGGGACAGGGGGCTGGAGACCCAGTACTTC. As protein: CASSRRDRGLETQYF.